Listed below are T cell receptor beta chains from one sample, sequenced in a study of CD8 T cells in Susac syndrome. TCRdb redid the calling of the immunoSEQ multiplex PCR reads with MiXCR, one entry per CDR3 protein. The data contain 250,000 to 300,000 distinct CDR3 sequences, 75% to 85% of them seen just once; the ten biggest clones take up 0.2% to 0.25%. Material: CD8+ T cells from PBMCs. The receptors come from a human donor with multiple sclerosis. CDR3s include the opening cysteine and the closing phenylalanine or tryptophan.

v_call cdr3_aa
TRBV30 CAWSPANQPQHF
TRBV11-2 CASSPQGVTTNEKLFF
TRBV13 CASSLEEAAYEQYF
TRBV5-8 CASSFDSPGVGTEAFF
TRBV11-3 CASSPTLGRNTEAFF
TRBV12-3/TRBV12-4 CASSSTVGGYEQYF
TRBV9 CASSLQGPWDNEQFF
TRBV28 CASSCDYQGNCRDEQFF
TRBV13 CASSLTGTSGRTGELFF
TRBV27 CASSLSGGPGAEQYF